Presented here are 11 T cell receptor beta chains from one specimen sequenced in a study of preoperative IRX-2 immunotherapy in early breast cancer. The method was immunoSEQ multiplex PCR; TCRdb's version includes in-frame clones alone and lacks a portion of them. The data contain 20,000 to 30,000 clones, approximately 77% of them singletons. Treatment indicated: preoperative locoregional IRX-2 cytokine immunotherapy. The sequences come from lymph node tissue, collected after IRX-2 immunotherapy. These receptors all come from a human donor with breast cancer.

The genes are TRBV4-1 and TRBJ1-5, with D perhaps matching TRBD1 (6 bases). Germline lookup yields CDR1 MGHRA and CDR2 YSYEKL. V lost 4 bases and J 3 bases, leaving 16 bases between the germline ends. The CDR3 is 16 residues long. The CDR3 protein is CASSPRGRGTNQPQHF. In DNA form, the CDR3 reads TGCGCCAGCAGCCCCAGGGGACGGGGAACCAATCAGCCCCAGCATTTT.

The chain combines TRBV12-5 with TRBJ2-7; TRBD1 aligns across 11 bases. This CDR3 region has 16 residues. Germline V lookup: CDR1 LGHNT, CDR2 FRNRAP. With 0 bases clipped from V and 3 bases from J, the junction kept 4 bases outside the gene matches. CDR3 in DNA: TGTGCTAGTGGTTTGGTACGAGGGACAGGGGGCTACGAGCAGTACTTC. It yields the protein CASGLVRGTGGYEQYF.

This clone was observed a few times. V usage is TRBV12-5 and J usage is TRBJ2-1, with a tentative D call TRBD1 (6 bases). CDR3 length: 13 amino acids. CDR1 LGHNT and CDR2 FRNRAP come from the germline V gene. Trimming pared 3 bases from V and 6 bases from J, leaving 9 bases between. The DNA for the CDR3 is TGTGCTAGTGGTTTTGGGGGCCCCAATGAGCAGTTCTTC. Translated: CASGFGGPNEQFF.

The rearrangement links TRBV6-8 to TRBJ2-7; a weak D match, TRBD2 (5 bases). CDR1 is MNHGY and CDR2 is SAAAGT in the germline V gene. The germline V and J ends were trimmed by 0 bases and 2 bases, with 8 bases remaining between them. The CDR3 is 14 amino acids. CDR3 sequence reads: CASSYSSGTYEQYF. As DNA, the CDR3 is TGTGCCAGCAGTTACTCGAGCGGAACCTACGAGCAGTACTTC.

The chain joins TRBV19 to TRBJ2-1; TRBD2 agrees at 12 bases. Germline V lookup: CDR1 LNHDA, CDR2 SQIVND (reference sequence). The CDR3 length is 16 residues. V lost 6 bases and J lost 7; bases outside the gene matches: 10. DNA for the CDR3: TGTGCCAGTAGGCCAAGGACTAGCGGGAATATGAATGAGCAGTTCTTC. Residues: CASRPRTSGNMNEQFF.

This chain joins TRBV5-1 and TRBJ2-1; D is perhaps TRBD2 (6 bases). The CDR3 runs to 15 residues. Trimming removed 4 bases at V and 3 bases at J, with 14 bases between. CDR1 and CDR2 (germline): SGHRS, YFSETQ. The CDR3 bases are TGCGCCAGCAGCGTACCCCGGGAGAGCTACAATGAGCAGTTCTTC. The encoded protein is CASSVPRESYNEQFF.

The V and J genes are TRBV15 and TRBJ1-5; 8 nucleotides line up with TRBD1. CDR3 length equals 16 residues. Germline CDR1 reads LNHNV; CDR2 reads YYDKDF (reference sequence). V lost 0 bases to trimming and J lost 6 bases; unmatched junction nucleotides: 7. CDR3 sequence: CATSRDRQGAGQPQHF. The CDR3 nucleotides read TGTGCCACCAGCAGAGATCGGCAGGGGGCAGGTCAGCCCCAGCATTTT. The whole variable domain, remainder taken from reference TRBV15 and TRBJ1-5, is DAMVIQNPRYQVTQFGKPVTLSCSQTLNHNVMYWYQQKSSQAPKLLFHYYDKDFNNEADTPDNFQSRRPNTSFCFLDIRSPGLGDTAMYLCATSRDRQGAGQPQHFGDGTRLSIL.

The genes are TRBV5-1 and TRBJ2-7; 14 bases are shared with TRBD2. The CDR3 has 17 amino acids. The V gene end was trimmed by 4 bases and the J gene end by 7 bases; junction bases not matched to a gene: 13. Germline V CDR1 and CDR2: SGHRS, YFSETQ. CDR3 DNA sequence: TGCGCCAGCAGCGGGGGACTAGCGGGAGTTGTAGCGAGGGAGCAGTACTTC. It encodes CASSGGLAGVVAREQYF.

The table lists this clone with a few counts. This chain links TRBV15 with TRBJ2-1; 7 bases map to TRBD2. Germline loops: CDR1 LNHNV, CDR2 YYDKDF (reference sequence). The V and J ends lost 3 bases and 2 bases, in that order; junction bases with no gene match: 10. The CDR3 sequence is 17 residues long. The CDR3 DNA sequence: TGTGCCACCAGCAGGGAGGGAAGACTAGCCCCCTACAATGAGCAGTTCTTC. This translates into CATSREGRLAPYNEQFF.

The CDR3 loop reads CAWPLGAPTHYGYTF. The CDR3 DNA follows: TGTGCCTGGCCCCTCGGGGCTCCAACCCATTATGGCTACACCTTC. This sequence joins TRBV30 and TRBJ1-2; possibly TRBD1 for D (5 bases). CDR3 length: 15 amino acids. Between the trimmed V and J ends, which lost 5 bases and 5 bases, there was a span of 21 bases. Germline-derived CDR1 and CDR2 are GTSNPN and SVGIG (reference sequence).

The genes are TRBV19 and TRBJ1-3, with D unclear. This CDR3 spans 14 amino acids. Germline loops: CDR1 LNHDA, CDR2 SQIVND (reference sequence). The V and J ends lost 3 bases and 0 bases respectively, with 6 bases between them. The CDR3 sequence: CASSIKLSGNTIYF. The CDR3 DNA reads as TGTGCCAGTAGTATTAAACTCTCTGGAAACACCATATATTTT.